This entry lists 11 T cell receptor beta chains sequenced from one sample in a study of T-cell memory formation after mild COVID-19. One entry per CDR3 protein, called by TCRdb with MiXCR from the 5' RACE reads. The data show 300,000 to 400,000 distinct CDR3 sequences, around 27% seen once. Sequencing input: PBMCs or a T cell subset sorted from them (not recorded which). The origin of the receptors is an adult woman who had mild COVID-19 (a few samples of this study predate the infection). Cell type and time point are not known.

This clonotype was observed a handful of times. This sequence joins TRBV4-1 and TRBJ2-3, with D unresolved. Trimming shortened V by 0 bases and J by 2 bases, and 15 bases separated the two germline ends. This CDR3 comprises 17 residues. The germline CDR1 and CDR2 sequences are MGHRA and YSYEKL. CDR3 nucleotide sequence: TGCGCCAGCAGCCAAGAGTACACCCCCGGGCCCACAGATACGCAGTATTTT. The encoded protein is CASSQEYTPGPTDTQYF.

This clonotype showed up just a few times. The chain joins TRBV10-3 to TRBJ2-7; a possible D gene is TRBD1 (5 bases). V was pared by 2 bases and J by 2 bases, with 13 bases between. From germline, CDR1 is ENHRY and CDR2 SYGVKD. The CDR3 runs 15 residues. Here the CDR3 reads CAISEASTAAYEQYF. Written as DNA, the CDR3 is TGTGCCATCAGTGAGGCTTCGACAGCAGCCTACGAGCAGTACTTC.

The rearrangement joins TRBV28 to TRBJ2-1; D unclear. This CDR3 spans 11 amino acids. With 3 bases removed from V and 9 bases from J, the gap between germline ends came to 6 bases. In germline, CDR1 is MDHEN, CDR2 SYDVKM. CDR3: CASSLHVEQFF. The DNA for the CDR3 is TGTGCCAGCAGTTTGCACGTTGAGCAGTTCTTC.

Only a few counts were recorded for this clonotype. The V call is TRBV6-2 or TRBV6-3, the J call TRBJ2-7, with 12 bases lining up with TRBD1. V gave up 8 bases and J gave up 4 bases; unmatched junction bases: 6. Germline lookup yields CDR1 MNHEY and CDR2 SVGEGT. The CDR3 has 14 residues. CDR3: CASHPGQGAYEQYF. CDR3 nucleotide sequence: TGTGCCAGCCATCCGGGACAGGGGGCGTACGAGCAGTACTTC.

This clonotype was detected only a few times. The chain links TRBV19 to TRBJ2-1; TRBD1 or TRBD2 may be the D gene (6 bases each). The CDR3 sequence is 14 residues long. The V end lost 10 bases, the J end lost 3 bases, and 16 bases lay between the germline ends. Germline values: CDR1 LNHDA, CDR2 SQIVND (reference sequence). The CDR3 sequence: CATLRRGDYNEQFF. CDR3 bases: TGTGCCACGCTCCGAAGGGGGGACTACAATGAGCAGTTCTTC. Supplemented by reference TRBV19 and TRBJ2-1, the full variable domain reads DGGITQSPKYLFRKEGQNVTLSCEQNLNHDAMYWYRQDPGQGLRLIYYSQIVNDFQKGDIAEGYSVSREKKESFPLTVTSAQKNPTAFYLCATLRRGDYNEQFFGPGTRLTVL.

The chain joins TRBV12-3 or TRBV12-4 to TRBJ2-7, with TRBD2 identical over 11 bases. CDR3 length: 17 amino acids. With 3 bases clipped from V and 2 bases from J, the junction kept 9 bases outside the gene matches. As DNA, the CDR3 is TGTGCCAGCAGTTTTAGGCTAGCGGGGGGTTCGCCCTACGAGCAGTACTTC. This gives the protein CASSFRLAGGSPYEQYF.

The genes are TRBV6-5 and TRBJ1-6; 7 bases agree with TRBD1. Germline V lookup: CDR1 MNHEY, CDR2 SVGAGI. Trimming at V came to 6 bases and at J to 7 bases, leaving 9 bases not matched to a gene. The CDR3 spans 15 residues. The CDR3 DNA follows: TGTGCCAGCAGACCTTCGACAGGGAGAAATTCACCCCTCCACTTT. Its protein product is CASRPSTGRNSPLHF.

The rearrangement uses TRBV9 and TRBJ2-7; D may be TRBD2 (5 bases). This CDR3 contains 15 residues. From germline, CDR1 is SGDLS and CDR2 YYNGEE. Trimming removed 0 bases at V and 2 bases at J, with 12 bases between. The CDR3 DNA reads as TGTGCCAGCAGCGTAGGCGAGGGTAAAGCCTACGAGCAGTACTTC. This translates into CASSVGEGKAYEQYF.

This clonotype has a handful of counts. This chain uses TRBV7-2 with TRBJ1-2; D remains ambiguous. Germline CDR1 is SGHTA and CDR2 is FQGNSA. This CDR3 contains 13 residues. Trimming cost V 5 bases and J 4 bases, with 11 bases left between them. CDR3 amino acids: CASSLGTVYGYTF. CDR3 DNA sequence: TGTGCCAGCAGCCTAGGCACTGTCTATGGCTACACCTTC.

This clonotype has more than one count but fewer than ten. This chain links TRBV6-6 with TRBJ2-5; maybe TRBD2 (5 bases). The CDR3 sequence is 15 residues long. The germline CDR1 and CDR2 sequences are MNHNY and SVGAGI (reference sequence). The germline V and J ends were trimmed by 0 bases and 2 bases, with 10 bases remaining between them. CDR3 nucleotide sequence: TGTGCCAGCAGTTACTCGAGGACGGGACAAGAGACCCAGTACTTC. Translated, it gives CASSYSRTGQETQYF.

The chain has TRBV10-2 and TRBJ2-7, with 11 bases identical to TRBD1. With V trimmed by 8 bases and J by 3 bases, 6 bases remained unmatched. The CDR3 has 14 residues. Germline V gene sequence: CDR1 WSHSY, CDR2 SAAADI. CDR3 amino acids: CASGHGTGGYEQYF. For the CDR3, the DNA is TGCGCCAGCGGGCACGGGACAGGGGGCTACGAGCAGTACTTC.